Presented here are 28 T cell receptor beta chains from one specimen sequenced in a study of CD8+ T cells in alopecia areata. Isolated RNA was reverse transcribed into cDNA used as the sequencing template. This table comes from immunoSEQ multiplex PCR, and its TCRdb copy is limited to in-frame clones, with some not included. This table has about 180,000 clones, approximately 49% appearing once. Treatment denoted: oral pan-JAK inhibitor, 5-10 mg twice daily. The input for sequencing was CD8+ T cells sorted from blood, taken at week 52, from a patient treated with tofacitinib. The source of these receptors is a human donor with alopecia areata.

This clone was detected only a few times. CDR3: CAWSSTGGIDTIYF. DNA for the CDR3: TGTGCCTGGTCGTCTACAGGGGGAATAGACACCATATATTTT. The chain recombines TRBV30 with TRBJ1-3, with 8 bases that match TRBD1. Germline CDR1 reads GTSNPN; CDR2 reads SVGIG (reference sequence). This CDR3 has 14 amino acids. Losses at the gene ends were 5 bases for V and 8 bases for J; bases not matched to a gene: 11.

Here the CDR3 DNA reads TGTGCCAGCAGTGAATATAGCGAGGGGGAGGACAATGAGCAGTTCTTC. It specifies CASSEYSEGEDNEQFF. V gene TRBV25-1 combines with J gene TRBJ2-1; D may correspond to TRBD1 or TRBD2 (6 bases each). This CDR3 has 16 amino acids. The ends were cut back, 0 bases at V and 5 bases at J, with 14 bases in the middle. Germline V lookup: CDR1 MGHDK, CDR2 SYGVNS.

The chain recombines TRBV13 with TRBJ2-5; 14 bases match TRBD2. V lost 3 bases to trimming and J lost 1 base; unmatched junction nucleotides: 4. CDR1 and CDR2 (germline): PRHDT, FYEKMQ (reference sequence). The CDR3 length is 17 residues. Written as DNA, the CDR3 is TGTGCCAGCAGCTTCGGACTAGCGGGGGGCTTCCAAGAGACCCAGTACTTC. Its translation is CASSFGLAGGFQETQYF.

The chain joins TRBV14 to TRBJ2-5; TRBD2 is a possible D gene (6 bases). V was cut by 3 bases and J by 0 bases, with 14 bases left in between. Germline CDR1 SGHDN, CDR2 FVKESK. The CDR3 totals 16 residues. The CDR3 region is CASSQREVSYQETQYF. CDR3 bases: TGTGCCAGCAGCCAGCGGGAAGTGTCGTACCAAGAGACCCAGTACTTC.

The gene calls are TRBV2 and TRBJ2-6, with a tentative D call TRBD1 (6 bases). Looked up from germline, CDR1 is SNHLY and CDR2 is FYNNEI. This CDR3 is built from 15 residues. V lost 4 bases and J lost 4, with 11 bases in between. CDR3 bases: TGTGCCAGCAGTGCCCCAGGGGTCGGGGCCAACGTCCTGACTTTC. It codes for CASSAPGVGANVLTF.

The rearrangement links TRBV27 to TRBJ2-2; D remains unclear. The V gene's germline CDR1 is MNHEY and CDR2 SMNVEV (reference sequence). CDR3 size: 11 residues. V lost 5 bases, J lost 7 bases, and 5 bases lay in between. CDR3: CASSTNGELFF. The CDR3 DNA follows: TGTGCCAGCAGTACGAACGGGGAGCTGTTTTTT.

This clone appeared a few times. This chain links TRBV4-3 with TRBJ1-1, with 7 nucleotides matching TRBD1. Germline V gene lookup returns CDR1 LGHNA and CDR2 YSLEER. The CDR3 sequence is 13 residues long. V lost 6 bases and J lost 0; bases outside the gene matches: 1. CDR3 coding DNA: TGCGCCAGCAGGGACAGGATGAACACTGAAGCTTTCTTT. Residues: CASRDRMNTEAFF.

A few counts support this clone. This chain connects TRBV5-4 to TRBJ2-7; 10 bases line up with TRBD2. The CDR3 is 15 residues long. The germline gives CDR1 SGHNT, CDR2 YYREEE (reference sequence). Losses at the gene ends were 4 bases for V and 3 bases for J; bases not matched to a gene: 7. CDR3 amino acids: CASSPTSGEGYEQYF. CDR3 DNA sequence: TGTGCCAGCAGCCCAACTAGCGGGGAGGGCTACGAGCAGTACTTC.

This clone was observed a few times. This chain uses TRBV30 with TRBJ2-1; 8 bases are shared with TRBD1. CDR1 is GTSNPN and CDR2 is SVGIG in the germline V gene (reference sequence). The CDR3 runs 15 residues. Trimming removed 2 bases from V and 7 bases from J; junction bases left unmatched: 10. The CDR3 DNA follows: TGTGCCTGGAGTAGAGGGACAGGCACTGTTAATGAGCAGTTCTTC. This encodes CAWSRGTGTVNEQFF.

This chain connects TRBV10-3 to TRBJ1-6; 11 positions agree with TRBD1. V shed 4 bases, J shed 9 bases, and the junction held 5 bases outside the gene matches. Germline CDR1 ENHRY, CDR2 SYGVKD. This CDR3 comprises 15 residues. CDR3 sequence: CAISGGQGESSPLHF. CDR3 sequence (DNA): TGTGCCATCAGTGGGGGACAGGGGGAGAGTTCACCCCTCCACTTT.

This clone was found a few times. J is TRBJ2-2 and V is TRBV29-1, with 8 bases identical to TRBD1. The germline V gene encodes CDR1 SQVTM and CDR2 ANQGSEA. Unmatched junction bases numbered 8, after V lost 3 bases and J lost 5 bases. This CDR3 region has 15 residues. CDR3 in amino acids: CSVDPGTGDTGELFF. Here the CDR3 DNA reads TGCAGCGTTGACCCTGGGACAGGAGATACCGGGGAGCTGTTTTTT.

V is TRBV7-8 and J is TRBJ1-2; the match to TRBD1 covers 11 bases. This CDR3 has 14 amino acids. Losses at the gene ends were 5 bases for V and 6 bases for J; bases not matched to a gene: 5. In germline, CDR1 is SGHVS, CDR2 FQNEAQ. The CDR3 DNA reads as TGTGCCAGCAGCAGGGACAGGGGGGGCGATGGCTACACCTTC. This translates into CASSRDRGGDGYTF. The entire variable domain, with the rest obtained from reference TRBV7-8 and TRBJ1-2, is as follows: GAGVSQSPRYKVAKRGQDVALRCDPISGHVSLFWYQQALGQGPEFLTYFQNEAQLDKSGLPSDRFFAERPEGSVSTLKIQRTQQEDSAVYLCASSRDRGGDGYTFGSGTRLTVV.

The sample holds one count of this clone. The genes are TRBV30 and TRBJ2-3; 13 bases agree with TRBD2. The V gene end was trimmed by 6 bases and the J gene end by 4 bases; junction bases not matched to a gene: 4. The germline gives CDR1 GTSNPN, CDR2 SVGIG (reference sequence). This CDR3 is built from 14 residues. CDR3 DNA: TGTGCCTGCCAGACTAGCGGGGGGCCAGATACGCAGTATTTT. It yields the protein CACQTSGGPDTQYF. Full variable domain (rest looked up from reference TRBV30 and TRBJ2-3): SQTIHQWPATLVQPVGSPLSLECTVEGTSNPNLYWYRQAAGRGLQLLFYSVGIGQISSEVPQNLSASRPQDRQFILSSKKLLLSDSGFYLCACQTSGGPDTQYFGPGTRLTVL.

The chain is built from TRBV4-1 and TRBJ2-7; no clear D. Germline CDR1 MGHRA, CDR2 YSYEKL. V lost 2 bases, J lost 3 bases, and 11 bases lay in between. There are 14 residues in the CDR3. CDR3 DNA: TGCGCCAGCAGCCAAACCACAAGAAACTACGAGCAGTACTTC. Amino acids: CASSQTTRNYEQYF.

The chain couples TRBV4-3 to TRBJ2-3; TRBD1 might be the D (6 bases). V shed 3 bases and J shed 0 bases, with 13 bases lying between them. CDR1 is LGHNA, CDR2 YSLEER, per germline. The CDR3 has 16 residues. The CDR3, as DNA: TGCGCCAGCAGCCAGGATGGGGACACTAGCACAGATACGCAGTATTTT. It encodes CASSQDGDTSTDTQYF.

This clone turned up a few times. CDR3 coding DNA: TGTGCCAGCAGCTTAGGTTGGGCAGACTCTGGGGCCAACGTCCTGACTTTC. Translating gives CASSLGWADSGANVLTF. This sequence joins TRBV7-8 and TRBJ2-6; D uncertain. Germline V gene lookup returns CDR1 SGHVS and CDR2 FQNEAQ. The CDR3 spans 17 residues. The V gene lost 1 base and the J gene lost 0 bases, with 10 bases spanning the gap.

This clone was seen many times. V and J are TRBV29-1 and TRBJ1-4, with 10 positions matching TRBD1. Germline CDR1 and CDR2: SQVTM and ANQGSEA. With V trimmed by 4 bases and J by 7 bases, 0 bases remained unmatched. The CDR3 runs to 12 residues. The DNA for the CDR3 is TGCAGCGTTGGGACAGGGGGTGAAAAACTGTTTTTT. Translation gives CSVGTGGEKLFF.

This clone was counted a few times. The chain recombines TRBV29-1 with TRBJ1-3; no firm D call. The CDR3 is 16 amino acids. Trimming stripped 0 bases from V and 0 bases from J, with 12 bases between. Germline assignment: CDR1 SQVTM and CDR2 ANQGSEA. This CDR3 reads CSVEDEGSSSGNTIYF. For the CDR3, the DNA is TGCAGCGTTGAAGATGAGGGCAGCAGCTCTGGAAACACCATATATTTT.

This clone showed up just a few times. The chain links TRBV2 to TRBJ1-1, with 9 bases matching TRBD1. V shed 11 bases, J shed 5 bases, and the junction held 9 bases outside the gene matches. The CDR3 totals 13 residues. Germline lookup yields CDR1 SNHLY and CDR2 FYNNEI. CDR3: CAGSQGAGTEAFF. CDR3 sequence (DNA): TGTGCCGGATCACAGGGGGCTGGGACTGAAGCTTTCTTT. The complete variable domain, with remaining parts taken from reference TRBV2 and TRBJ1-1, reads EPEVTQTPSHQVTQMGQEVILRCVPISNHLYFYWYRQILGQKVEFLVSFYNNEISEKSEIFDDQFSVERPDGSNFTLKIRSTKLEDSAMYFCAGSQGAGTEAFFGQGTRLTVV.

The CDR3 protein is CASSSPGQASTDTQYF. CDR3 DNA sequence: TGTGCCAGCAGCTCCCCGGGACAGGCTAGCACAGATACGCAGTATTTT. The chain recombines TRBV7-9 with TRBJ2-3; 8 positions match TRBD1. Germline values: CDR1 SEHNR, CDR2 FQNEAQ (reference sequence). The V segment lost 4 bases and the J segment 0 bases; nucleotides outside the gene matches: 6. This CDR3 has 16 residues.

CDR3 DNA: TGTGCCAGCAGCTTAGGGTCCCCCCCGGTGTCACCCCTCCACTTT. Protein sequence: CASSLGSPPVSPLHF. This chain links TRBV7-6 with TRBJ1-6; D gene ambiguous. Germline CDR1 and CDR2: SGHVS and FNYEAQ. The CDR3 contains 15 residues. Between the trimmed V and J ends, which lost 1 base and 10 bases, there was a span of 14 bases. The variable domain in full, with the rest retrieved from reference TRBV7-6 and TRBJ1-6, is GAGVSQSPRYKVTKRGQDVALRCDPISGHVSLYWYRQALGQGPEFLTYFNYEAQQDKSGLPNDRFSAERPEGSISTLTIQRTEQRDSAMYRCASSLGSPPVSPLHFGNGTRLTVT.

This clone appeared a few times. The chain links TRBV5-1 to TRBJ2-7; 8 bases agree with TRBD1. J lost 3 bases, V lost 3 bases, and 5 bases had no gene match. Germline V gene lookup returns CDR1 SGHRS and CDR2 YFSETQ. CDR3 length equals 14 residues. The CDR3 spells CASSWTGIRYEQYF. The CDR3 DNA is TGCGCCAGCAGCTGGACAGGGATACGCTACGAGCAGTACTTC.

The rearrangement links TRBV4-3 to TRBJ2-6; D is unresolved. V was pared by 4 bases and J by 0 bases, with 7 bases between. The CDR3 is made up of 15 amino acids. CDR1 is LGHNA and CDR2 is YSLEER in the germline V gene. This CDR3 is CASSPRSSGANVLTF. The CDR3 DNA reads TGCGCCAGCAGCCCGAGGAGCTCTGGGGCCAACGTCCTGACTTTC.

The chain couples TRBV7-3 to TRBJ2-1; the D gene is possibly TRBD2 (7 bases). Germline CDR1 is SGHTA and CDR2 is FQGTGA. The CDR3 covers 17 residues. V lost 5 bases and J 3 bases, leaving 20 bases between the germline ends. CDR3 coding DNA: TGTGCCAGCAGCCCCCAAGGGGGGGGACTTAACTACAATGAGCAGTTCTTC. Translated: CASSPQGGGLNYNEQFF.

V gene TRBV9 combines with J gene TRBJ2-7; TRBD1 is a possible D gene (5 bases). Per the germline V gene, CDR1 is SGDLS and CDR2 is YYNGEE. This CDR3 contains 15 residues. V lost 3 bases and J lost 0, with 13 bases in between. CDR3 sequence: CASSAEQEFSYEQYF. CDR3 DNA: TGTGCCAGCAGCGCGGAACAGGAGTTCTCCTACGAGCAGTACTTC.

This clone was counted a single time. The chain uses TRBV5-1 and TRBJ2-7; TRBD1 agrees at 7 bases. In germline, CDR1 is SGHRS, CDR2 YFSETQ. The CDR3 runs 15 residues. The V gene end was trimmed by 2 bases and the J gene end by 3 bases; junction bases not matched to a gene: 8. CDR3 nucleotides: TGCGCCAGCAGCTTATCCGACAGGGACGTCTACGAGCAGTACTTC. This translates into CASSLSDRDVYEQYF.

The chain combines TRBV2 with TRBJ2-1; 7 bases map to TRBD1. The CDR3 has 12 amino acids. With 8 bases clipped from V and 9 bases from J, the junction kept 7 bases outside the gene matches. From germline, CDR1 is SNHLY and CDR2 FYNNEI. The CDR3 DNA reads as TGTGCCAGCCTCCCGGACAGGCCTGAGCAGTTCTTC. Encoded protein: CASLPDRPEQFF.

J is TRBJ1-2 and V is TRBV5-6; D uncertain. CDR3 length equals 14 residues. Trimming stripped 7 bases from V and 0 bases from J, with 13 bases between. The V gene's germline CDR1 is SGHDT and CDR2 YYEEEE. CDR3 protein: CASQQWESNYGYTF. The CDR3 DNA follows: TGTGCCAGCCAACAATGGGAGTCTAACTATGGCTACACCTTC.